A single sample is the source of the 26 T cell receptor beta chains below, sequenced in a study of tumor-infiltrating lymphocytes in primary liver carcinoma. The template, around 540 ng total RNA, yielded TCR beta cDNA made with a constant-region primer. Three-round nested multiplex PCR performed with slightly modified ARM-PCR produced the TCR beta libraries. Rounds one and two of PCR, each of about 10 cycles, were primed with TRBV1-TRBV30 forward primers and a C-beta reverse primer. TCRdb reprocessed the multiplex PCR reads with MiXCR, giving one entry per CDR3 protein. The table has roughly 120,000 distinct CDR3 sequences, 50% to 80% seen once. Co-extracting RNA and DNA was done with 20-30 mg of unsorted bulk tissue as input. Sequenced input: liver tumor tissue from sampling region 3. The subset was: tumor region T3, left-lateral pole. These receptors were taken from a woman aged 55-70 years with primary liver carcinoma and hepatitis B virus infection.

This clonotype was seen ten or more times. The rearrangement links TRBV4-1 to TRBJ1-1, with TRBD1 as a possible D gene (5 bases). Germline CDR1 MGHRA, CDR2 YSYEKL. This CDR3 has 16 amino acids. V was shortened by 0 bases and J by 4 bases, with 15 bases between the two germline ends. The CDR3 protein is CASSQDRGSGGTEAFF. CDR3 DNA sequence: TGCGCCAGCAGCCAAGATAGGGGCAGTGGGGGCACTGAAGCTTTCTTT.

In the case of this clonotype: Since the CDR3 does not end with the conserved phenylalanine or tryptophan, this likely comes from a read error. V is TRBV6-6 and J is TRBJ2-1, with D maybe TRBD2 (5 bases). CDR3 size: 16 residues. The ends were cut back, 7 bases at V and 0 bases at J, with 16 bases in the middle. From germline, CDR1 is MNHNY and CDR2 SVGAGI (reference sequence). For the CDR3, the DNA is TGTGCCAGCAATAGCTCGATGGGGAGCTCCTACAATGAGCAGTTCGTA. Its translation is CASNSSMGSSYNEQFV.

On this clonotype: A much larger clone sits a single nucleotide away, making a read error possible. The CDR3 carries no conserved terminal phenylalanine or tryptophan, so it likely arises from a read error. The rearrangement joins TRBV2 to TRBJ1-1; tentatively, D is TRBD1 (6 bases). The V and J ends lost 3 bases and 2 bases respectively, with 10 bases between them. The CDR3 is 14 amino acids. Germline values: CDR1 SNHLY, CDR2 FYNNEI. The CDR3 coding sequence is TGTGCCAGCAGTGAGGGGACATACAACACTGAAGCTTTCCTT. Its protein is CASSEGTYNTEAFL.

To note about this clonotype: The junction and the germline gene differ at one end; a read error may be behind it. The chain recombines TRBV11-2 with TRBJ2-1, with 11 bases identical to TRBD2. CDR1 and CDR2 (germline): SGHAT, FQNNGV. The length of the CDR3 is 17 residues. The CDR3 here is CANSRRLAGGSGDEQFF. CDR3 nucleotides: TGTGCCAACAGCAGGAGATTAGCGGGAGGGTCGGGGGATGAGCAGTTCTTC.

In regard to this clonotype: Given the absence of the conserved phenylalanine or tryptophan at the CDR3 end, a read error is likely. The rearrangement links TRBV14 to TRBJ2-7, with D possibly TRBD1 on 5 matching bases. Germline lookup yields CDR1 SGHDN and CDR2 FVKESK. This CDR3 spans 13 amino acids. V shed 4 bases and J shed 9 bases, with 16 bases lying between them. CDR3: CASSLGQGRMQYI. The CDR3 DNA sequence: TGTGCCAGCAGCCTAGGCCAGGGAAGGATGCAGTACATC.

About this clonotype itself: This may stem from a read error, because a much larger clone lies one nucleotide away. The chain combines TRBV6-9 with TRBJ2-5; 8 nucleotides match TRBD1. CDR3 length: 16 amino acids. From germline, CDR1 is MNHGY and CDR2 SVAAGI. The CDR3 reads CVSSYGSGGYQETQYF. Written as DNA, the CDR3 is TGTGTCAGCAGTTACGGCTCAGGGGGCTATCAAGAGACCCAGTACTTC.

The count of this clonotype is one. One end of the junction fails to match germline, which may point to a read error. The rearrangement joins TRBV6-6 to TRBJ2-3; TRBD2 aligns across 13 bases. Germline V lookup: CDR1 MNHNY, CDR2 SVGAGI (reference sequence). The CDR3 runs 16 residues. The CDR3: CVSSSKGLAGVGTQYF. The CDR3 nucleotides read TGTGTCAGCAGTTCCAAAGGACTAGCGGGAGTGGGTACTCAGTATTTT.

As concerns this clonotype: One junction end does not reproduce the germline sequence, and a read error may be involved. J is TRBJ2-1 and V is TRBV5-5; 7 bases are a match to TRBD2. In germline, CDR1 is SGHKS, CDR2 YYEKEE (reference sequence). This CDR3 spans 14 amino acids. Here the CDR3 reads CTSSFGGRSNEQFF. The CDR3 nucleotides are TGTACCAGCAGCTTCGGCGGGAGAAGCAATGAGCAGTTCTTC.

On this clonotype itself: This may arise from a read error, as a much more abundant clone is one base away. The chain couples TRBV10-3 to TRBJ2-1; perhaps TRBD2 as D (6 bases). Trimming removed 8 bases at V and 3 bases at J, with 17 bases between. CDR3 length equals 15 residues. Per the germline V gene, CDR1 is ENHRY and CDR2 is SYGVKD. In nucleotides, the CDR3 is TGTGCCATCGGTGGAGGAGGTAGCGGCTACAATGAGCAGTTCTTC. Amino acid sequence: CAIGGGGSGYNEQFF.

This clonotype has just one count. This chain uses TRBV10-2 with TRBJ2-1, with D perhaps matching TRBD2 (5 bases). V lost 4 bases and J lost 6, with 13 bases in between. The length of the CDR3 is 14 residues. Germline values: CDR1 WSHSY, CDR2 SAAADI. CDR3 sequence: CASSGSMSGNEQFF. CDR3 DNA sequence: TGCGCCAGCAGTGGGTCAATGAGCGGCAATGAGCAGTTCTTC.

On this clonotype itself: A much bigger clone sits one base away, suggesting this may be a read error. No conserved phenylalanine or tryptophan is present at the end of the CDR3, so a read error is the likely explanation. The chain uses TRBV6-6 and TRBJ1-5, with 12 bases matching TRBD1. V lost 0 bases and J lost 6; bases outside the gene matches: 6. The length of the CDR3 is 17 residues. Germline V gene data show CDR1 as MNHNY and CDR2 as SVGAGI (reference sequence). CDR3 amino acids: CASSYSGQGATGQPQHY. The CDR3 DNA is TGTGCCAGCAGTTACTCGGGACAGGGGGCGACCGGTCAGCCCCAGCATTAT.

In the case of this clonotype: The junction departs from germline at one end; a sequencing error may be responsible. CDR3 amino acids: CGVALETSGYEQYF. In DNA form, the CDR3 reads TGCGGCGTCGCCCTCGAGACTAGCGGCTACGAACAGTACTTC. The chain is built from TRBV29-1 and TRBJ2-7; 9 bases line up with TRBD2. Looked up from germline, CDR1 is SQVTM and CDR2 is ANQGSEA. CDR3 length: 14 residues.

Turning to this clonotype: A much larger clone lies a single base off, so this may be a read error. The CDR3 DNA follows: TGTGCCAACAGTTACAGGGGGGCGGCTAATGAAAAACTGTTTTTT. This gives the protein CANSYRGAANEKLFF. The rearrangement links TRBV6-5 to TRBJ1-4; 8 nucleotides match TRBD1. Germline V gives CDR1 MNHEY, CDR2 SVGAGI. The CDR3 contains 15 residues.

In regard to this clonotype: The final CDR3 position lacks the conserved phenylalanine or tryptophan, pointing to a likely read error. The chain joins TRBV11-2 to TRBJ2-7, with a weak D call TRBD1 (5 bases). This CDR3 is built from 12 residues. The germline gives CDR1 SGHAT, CDR2 FQNNGV. Trimming removed 1 base from V and 8 bases from J, with 9 bases in between. The CDR3 DNA reads as TGTGCCAGCAGCTTAGGGGGCGAACAGCAGTACCTC. This codes for CASSLGGEQQYL.

The chain joins TRBV2 to TRBJ2-4; maybe TRBD2 (7 bases). This CDR3 is 14 amino acids long. The germline V gene has CDR1 SNHLY and CDR2 FYNNEI. Trimming stripped 7 bases from V and 7 bases from J, with 17 bases between. The DNA of the CDR3 is TGTGCCAGCAAGTGGGAGGGGGATGTGAACATTCAGTACTTC. It codes for CASKWEGDVNIQYF.

Turning to this clonotype: This sequence may be a read error, since a much larger clone differs from it by one base. The J gene is TRBJ1-6, the V gene TRBV15; 7 bases agree with TRBD1. Unmatched junction bases numbered 7, after V lost 0 bases and J lost 11 bases. CDR1 is LNHNV and CDR2 is YYDKDF in the germline V gene (reference sequence). The CDR3 has 15 residues. CDR3 bases: TGTGCCACCAGCAGAGAGACAGGGTACAATCCACCCCTCCACTTT. As protein: CATSRETGYNPPLHF.

A word on this clonotype: A read error may account for a junction end that differs from germline. The chain carries TRBV11-3 and TRBJ2-3; 7 bases line up with TRBD2. CDR3 length: 14 amino acids. Per germline, CDR1 SGHNT and CDR2 YENEEA. CDR3 DNA: TGTGCCAGCACCTTCAAGACTAGCACATATACGCAGTATTTT. Its protein is CASTFKTSTYTQYF.

Of note for this clonotype: A junction boundary mismatches the germline segment, possibly from a read error. The rearrangement joins TRBV4-2 to TRBJ2-5, with 7 bases aligning to TRBD2. Germline CDR1 LGHNA, CDR2 YNFKEQ. The CDR3 loop spans 15 amino acids. The CDR3 region has the DNA TGTGCTAGCAACCAAGACGGGACTACGAAAGAGACCCAGTACTTC. Translating it yields CASNQDGTTKETQYF.

This chain joins TRBV28 and TRBJ2-6; perhaps TRBD1 as D (5 bases). The V end lost 4 bases, the J end lost 0 bases, and 16 bases lay between the germline ends. The CDR3 contains 18 residues. The germline gives CDR1 MDHEN, CDR2 SYDVKM. This CDR3 reads CASSSLYRRTSGANVLTF. In nucleotides, the CDR3 is TGTGCCAGCAGTTCCCTATACAGGCGAACCTCTGGGGCCAACGTCCTGACTTTC.

The gene calls are TRBV11-2 and TRBJ2-7; D is ambiguous. V shed 6 bases and J shed 1 base, with 7 bases lying between them. This CDR3 has 12 residues. The germline V gene has CDR1 SGHAT and CDR2 FQNNGV. The CDR3 DNA reads TGTGCCAGCAGACGCGGATCCTACGAGCAGTACTTC. Translation gives CASRRGSYEQYF.

This clonotype has just a few counts. V gene TRBV7-9 combines with J gene TRBJ2-7; 8 positions match TRBD2. In germline, CDR1 is SEHNR, CDR2 FQNEAQ (reference sequence). The ends lost 7 bases at V and 0 bases at J; junction bases unmatched: 11. This CDR3 is built from 16 residues. CDR3 sequence (DNA): TGTGCCAGCATGATATTTATAGCGGGGAGCTCCTACGAGCAGTACTTC. This translates into CASMIFIAGSSYEQYF.

In regard to this clonotype: A junction boundary mismatches the germline segment, possibly from a read error. The chain links TRBV12-3 or TRBV12-4 to TRBJ1-6; TRBD1 matches at 7 bases. This CDR3 has 14 residues. CDR3 residues: CASRSTGINSPFHF. In DNA, the CDR3 is TGTGCCAGTAGATCGACAGGGATTAATTCACCCTTCCACTTT.

Concerning this clonotype: A much larger clone lies one base from this, so it may be a read error. The chain carries TRBV7-8 and TRBJ2-7, with 10 bases fitting TRBD2. CDR1 and CDR2 (germline): SGHVS, FQNEAQ. V lost 3 bases and J lost 4; bases outside the gene matches: 6. The CDR3 has 15 residues. Here the CDR3 reads CASSFQAGGYYEQYF. CDR3 in DNA: TGTGCCAGCAGCTTCCAAGCGGGAGGGTATTACGAGCAGTACTTC.

The CDR3 spells CASSERLAGSDTQYF. The CDR3 DNA reads TGTGCCAGCAGTGAACGACTAGCGGGCTCAGATACGCAGTATTTT. This chain connects TRBV2 to TRBJ2-3, with 10 bases that match TRBD2. The CDR3 runs to 15 residues. J lost 4 bases, V lost 2 bases, and 3 bases had no gene match. Germline V gene data show CDR1 as SNHLY and CDR2 as FYNNEI.

This clonotype was observed a few times. A read error is possible here, since a much larger clone lies one base away. This chain links TRBV12-3 or TRBV12-4 with TRBJ2-1; 8 positions agree with TRBD1. The CDR3 is made up of 19 amino acids. The CDR3 nucleotides read TGTGCCAGCAGTTCAGGGACAGGAGGGGCGGTCCACTCCTACGATGAGCAGTTCTTC. This translates into CASSSGTGGAVHSYDEQFF.

With respect to this clonotype: Since no conserved phenylalanine or tryptophan closes the CDR3, a read error is the likely cause. The CDR3 sequence: CASSSGLGLLAEQYL. The CDR3 coding sequence is TGTGCCAGCAGCTCAGGACTAGGACTGTTGGCTGAGCAGTACCTC. The chain uses TRBV11-2 and TRBJ2-1; TRBD2 matches 7 bases. The J call may be mistaken, given a closer DNA end match to TRBJ2-7. Germline V CDR1 and CDR2: SGHAT, FQNNGV. The CDR3 is 15 residues long.